The clone carrying this T cell receptor (beta chain) was found many times. The target antigen is unknown. Indicated time point: persistent/refractory GD, antithyroid drugs over 5 years with positive TRAb. Researchers made the TCR library from RNA that was extracted from PBMCs. As a group, patients came from one endocrinology department in Xi'an, China. The data were obtained in a study of regulatory T cells in long-lasting Graves disease. Study-wide points: Shared public clonotypes totalled a few thousand in persistent patients, compared with roughly 970 in new patients. Having few samples may have compromised the accuracy.

The germline V gene encodes CDR1 MDHEN and CDR2 SYDVKM. The CDR3 has 16 amino acids. V was pared by 3 bases and J by 2 bases, with 7 bases of the junction left unmatched. Libraries of TCR beta came from iRepertoire HTBI primers plus Arm-PCR of CDR3 regions. TCRdb analysed the multiplex PCR reads with MiXCR anew, one entry per CDR3 protein. The table lists about 470,000 distinct CDR3 sequences, 20% to 25% of them singletons. This sample comprised peripheral blood mononuclear cells (PBMCs), obtained when the disease was refractory, from a patient treated with antithyroid drugs. The V call is TRBV28, the J call TRBJ2-7; 10 bases line up with TRBD1. The TCR was taken from a female donor with Graves disease. CDR3 region: CASSFSSGTGAYEQYF. CDR3 bases: TGTGCCAGCAGTTTCAGCTCCGGGACAGGGGCCTACGAGCAGTACTTC.